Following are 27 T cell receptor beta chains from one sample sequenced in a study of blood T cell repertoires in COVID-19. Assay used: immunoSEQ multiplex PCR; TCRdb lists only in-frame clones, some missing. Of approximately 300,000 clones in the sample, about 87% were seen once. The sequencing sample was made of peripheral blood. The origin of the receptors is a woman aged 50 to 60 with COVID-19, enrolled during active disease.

The CDR3 nucleotides are TGTGCCAGCAGCCCCGCACGAAGGGGGCATACTGAAGCTTTCTTT. Translating it yields CASSPARRGHTEAFF. V is TRBV9 and J is TRBJ1-1; 7 bases agree with TRBD1. This CDR3 is built from 15 residues. J gave up 5 bases and V 4 bases, and 11 bases lay outside the gene matches. The germline V gene encodes CDR1 SGDLS and CDR2 YYNGEE.

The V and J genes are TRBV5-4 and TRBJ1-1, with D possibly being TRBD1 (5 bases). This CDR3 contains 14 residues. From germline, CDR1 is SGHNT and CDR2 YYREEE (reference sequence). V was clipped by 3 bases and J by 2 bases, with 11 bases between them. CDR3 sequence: CASSWQGINTEAFF. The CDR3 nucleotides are TGTGCCAGCAGCTGGCAGGGTATTAACACTGAAGCTTTCTTT.

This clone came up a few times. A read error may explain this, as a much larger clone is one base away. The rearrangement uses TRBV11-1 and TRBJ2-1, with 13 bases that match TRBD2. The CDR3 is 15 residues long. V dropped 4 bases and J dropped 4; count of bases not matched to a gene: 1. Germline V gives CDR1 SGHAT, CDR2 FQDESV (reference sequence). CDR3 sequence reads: CASSSGLAGYNEQFF. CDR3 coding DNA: TGTGCCAGCAGCTCGGGACTAGCGGGATACAATGAGCAGTTCTTC. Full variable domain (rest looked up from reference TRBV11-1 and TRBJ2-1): EAEVAQSPRYKITEKSQAVAFWCDPISGHATLYWYRQILGQGPELLVQFQDESVVDDSQLPKDRFSAERLKGVDSTLKIQPAELGDSAMYLCASSSGLAGYNEQFFGPGTRLTVL.

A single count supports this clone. The CDR3 region has the DNA TGTGCCAGCAGTTTAACCGGGACTAGCGGGAGTTTCACCTACAATGAGCAGTTCTTC. Translated, it gives CASSLTGTSGSFTYNEQFF. This chain connects TRBV28 to TRBJ2-1, with TRBD2 matching over 14 bases. This CDR3 has 19 amino acids. V was clipped by 2 bases and J by 2 bases; unmatched bases: 8. Germline CDR1 is MDHEN and CDR2 is SYDVKM.

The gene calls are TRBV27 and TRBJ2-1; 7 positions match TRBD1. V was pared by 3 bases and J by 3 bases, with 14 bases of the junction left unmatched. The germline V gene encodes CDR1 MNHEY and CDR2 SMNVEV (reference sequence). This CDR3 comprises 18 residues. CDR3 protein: CASSFDVAGTGVYNEQFF. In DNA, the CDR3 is TGTGCCAGCAGTTTCGATGTGGCGGGTACAGGGGTCTACAATGAGCAGTTCTTC.

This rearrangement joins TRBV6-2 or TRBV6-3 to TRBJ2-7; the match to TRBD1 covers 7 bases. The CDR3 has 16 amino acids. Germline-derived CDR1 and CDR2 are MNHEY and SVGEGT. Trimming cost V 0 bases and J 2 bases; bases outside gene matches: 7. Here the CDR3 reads CASSYSTGQKTYEQYF. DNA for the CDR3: TGTGCCAGCAGTTACTCTACGGGACAGAAGACCTACGAGCAGTACTTC.

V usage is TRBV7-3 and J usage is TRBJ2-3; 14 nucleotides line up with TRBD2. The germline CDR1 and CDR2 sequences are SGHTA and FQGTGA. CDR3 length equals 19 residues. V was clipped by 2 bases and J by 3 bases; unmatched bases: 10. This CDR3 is CASSLGPPGLAGDTDTQYF. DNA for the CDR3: TGTGCCAGCAGCTTAGGGCCCCCGGGACTAGCGGGAGATACAGATACGCAGTATTTT.

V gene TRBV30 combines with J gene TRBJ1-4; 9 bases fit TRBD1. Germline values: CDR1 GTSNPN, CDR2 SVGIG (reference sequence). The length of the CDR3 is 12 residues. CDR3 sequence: CHRGHVNEKLFF. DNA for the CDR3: TGTCACAGGGGGCATGTTAATGAAAAACTGTTTTTT.

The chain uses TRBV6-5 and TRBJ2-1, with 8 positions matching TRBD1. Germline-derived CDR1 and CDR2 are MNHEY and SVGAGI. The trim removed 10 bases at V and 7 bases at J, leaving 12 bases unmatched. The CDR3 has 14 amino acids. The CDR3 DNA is TGTGCCATCAGCAGGGGGCAAGGGGGAAATGAGCAGTTCTTC. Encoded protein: CAISRGQGGNEQFF.

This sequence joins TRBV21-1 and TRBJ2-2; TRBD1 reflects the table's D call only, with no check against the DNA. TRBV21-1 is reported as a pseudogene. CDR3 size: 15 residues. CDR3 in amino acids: CASSTQGAPTGELFF. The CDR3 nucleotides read TGTGCCAGCAGCACCCAGGGGGCCCCCACCGGGGAGCTGTTTTTT.

Written as DNA, the CDR3 is TGCAGCGCCACCACTAGCAGGCACAATGAGCAGTTCTTC. Translated, it gives CSATTSRHNEQFF. The chain employs TRBV29-1 and TRBJ2-1, with a possible D match to TRBD2 (6 bases). V lost 7 bases and J lost 5, with 15 bases in between. The germline CDR1 and CDR2 sequences are SQVTM and ANQGSEA. The CDR3 runs 13 residues.

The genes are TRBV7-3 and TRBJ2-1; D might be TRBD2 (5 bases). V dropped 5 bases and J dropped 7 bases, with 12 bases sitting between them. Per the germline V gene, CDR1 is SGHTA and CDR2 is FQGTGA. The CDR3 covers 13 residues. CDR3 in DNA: TGTGCCAGCAGCCCCCAGACGGGAAATGAGCAGTTCTTC. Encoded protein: CASSPQTGNEQFF.

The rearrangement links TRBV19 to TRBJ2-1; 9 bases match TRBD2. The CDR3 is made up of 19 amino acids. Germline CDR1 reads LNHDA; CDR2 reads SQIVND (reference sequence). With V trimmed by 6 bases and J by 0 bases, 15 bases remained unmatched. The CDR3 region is CASSFSGTSKQSSYNEQFF. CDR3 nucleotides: TGTGCCAGTAGCTTTTCCGGGACTAGCAAACAGAGCTCCTACAATGAGCAGTTCTTC.

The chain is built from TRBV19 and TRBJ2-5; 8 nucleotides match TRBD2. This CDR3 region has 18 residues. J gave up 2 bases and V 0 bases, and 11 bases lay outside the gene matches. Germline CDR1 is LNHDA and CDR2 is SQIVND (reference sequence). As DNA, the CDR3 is TGTGCCAGTAGTATAGATCGGGATAGCGGGACGACACAAGAGACCCAGTACTTC. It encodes CASSIDRDSGTTQETQYF.

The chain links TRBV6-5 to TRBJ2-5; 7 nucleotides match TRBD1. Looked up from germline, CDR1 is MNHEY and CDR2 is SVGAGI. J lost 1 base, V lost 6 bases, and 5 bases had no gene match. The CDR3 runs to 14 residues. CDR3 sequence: CASRARQGQETQYF. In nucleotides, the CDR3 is TGTGCCAGCAGAGCCAGACAGGGCCAAGAGACCCAGTACTTC.

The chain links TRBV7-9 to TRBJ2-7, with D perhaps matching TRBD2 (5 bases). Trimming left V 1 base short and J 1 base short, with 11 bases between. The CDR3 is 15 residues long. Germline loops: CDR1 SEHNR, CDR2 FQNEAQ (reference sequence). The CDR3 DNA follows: TGTGCCAGCAGCTTAGAACTAGTGGGATCCTACGAGCAGTACTTC. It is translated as CASSLELVGSYEQYF. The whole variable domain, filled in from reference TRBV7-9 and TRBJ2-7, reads DTGVSQNPRHKITKRGQNVTFRCDPISEHNRLYWYRQTLGQGPEFLTYFQNEAQLEKSRLLSDRFSAERPKGSFSTLEIQRTEQGDSAMYLCASSLELVGSYEQYFGPGTRLTVT.

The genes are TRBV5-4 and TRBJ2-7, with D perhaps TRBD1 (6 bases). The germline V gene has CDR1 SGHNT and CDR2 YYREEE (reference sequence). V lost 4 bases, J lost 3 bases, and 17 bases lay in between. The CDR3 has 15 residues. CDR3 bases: TGTGCCAGCAGCCGGCCGACGGACAGTCTCTACGAGCAGTACTTC. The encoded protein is CASSRPTDSLYEQYF.

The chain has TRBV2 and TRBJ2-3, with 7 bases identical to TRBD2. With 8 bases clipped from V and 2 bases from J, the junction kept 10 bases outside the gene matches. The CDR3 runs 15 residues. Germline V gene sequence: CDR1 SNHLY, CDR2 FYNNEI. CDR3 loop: CASPPQRELTDTQYF. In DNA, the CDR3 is TGTGCCAGCCCACCCCAGCGGGAACTCACAGATACGCAGTATTTT.

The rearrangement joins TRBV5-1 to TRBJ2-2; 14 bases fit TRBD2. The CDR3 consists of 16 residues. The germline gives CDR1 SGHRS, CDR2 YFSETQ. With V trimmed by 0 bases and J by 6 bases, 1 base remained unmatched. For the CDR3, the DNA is TGCGCCAGCAGCTTGGCGGGACTAGCGGGAGCCGGGGAGCTGTTTTTT. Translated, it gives CASSLAGLAGAGELFF.

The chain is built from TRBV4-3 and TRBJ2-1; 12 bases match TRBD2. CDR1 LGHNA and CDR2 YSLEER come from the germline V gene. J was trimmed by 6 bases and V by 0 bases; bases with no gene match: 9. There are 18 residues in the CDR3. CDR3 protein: CASSQDRLAGAVANEQFF. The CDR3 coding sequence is TGCGCCAGCAGCCAAGATCGACTAGCGGGAGCGGTAGCCAATGAGCAGTTCTTC.

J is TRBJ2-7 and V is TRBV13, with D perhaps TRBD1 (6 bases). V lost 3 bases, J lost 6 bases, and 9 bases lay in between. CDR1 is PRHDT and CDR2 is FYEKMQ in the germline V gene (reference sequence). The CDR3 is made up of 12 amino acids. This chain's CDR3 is CASSFTGFEQYF. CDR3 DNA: TGTGCCAGCAGCTTCACAGGGTTCGAGCAGTACTTC.

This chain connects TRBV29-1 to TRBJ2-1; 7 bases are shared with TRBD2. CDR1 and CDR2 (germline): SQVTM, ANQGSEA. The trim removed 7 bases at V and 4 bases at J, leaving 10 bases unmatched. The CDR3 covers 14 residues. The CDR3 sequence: CSGVGGTPYNEQFF. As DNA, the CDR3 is TGCAGCGGAGTCGGGGGGACGCCATACAATGAGCAGTTCTTC.

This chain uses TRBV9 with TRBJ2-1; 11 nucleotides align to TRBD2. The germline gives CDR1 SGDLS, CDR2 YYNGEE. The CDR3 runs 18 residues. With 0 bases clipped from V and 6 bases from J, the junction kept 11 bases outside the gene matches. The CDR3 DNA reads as TGTGCCAGCAGCGTAGGCCCCGCTAGCGGGAGGAAGAGCAATGAGCAGTTCTTC. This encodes CASSVGPASGRKSNEQFF.

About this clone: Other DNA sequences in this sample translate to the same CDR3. CDR3 bases: TGTGCCAGCAGCCAAGTAGGCGGAAATGGCTACACCTTC. Amino acids: CASSQVGGNGYTF. The chain is built from TRBV14 and TRBJ1-2, with D hard to call. CDR1 and CDR2 from the germline V gene are SGHDN and FVKESK. This CDR3 has 13 residues. Trimming left V 1 base short and J 6 bases short, with 9 bases between.

The CDR3 nucleotides are TGCGCCAGCAGTGAGGGGCAGGGGGGCGCGTATAGCACTGAAGCTTTCTTT. This translates into CASSEGQGGAYSTEAFF. This chain uses TRBV10-2 with TRBJ1-1; TRBD1 matches 7 bases. The CDR3 has 17 residues. CDR1 is WSHSY, CDR2 SAAADI, per germline. V shed 2 bases, J shed 4 bases, and the junction held 13 bases outside the gene matches.

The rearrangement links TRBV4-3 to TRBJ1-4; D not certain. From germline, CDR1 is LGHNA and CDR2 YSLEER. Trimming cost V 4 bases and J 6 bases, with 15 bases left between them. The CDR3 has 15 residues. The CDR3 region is CASSPSAFGDEKLFF. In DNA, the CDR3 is TGCGCCAGCAGCCCCAGCGCCTTCGGGGATGAAAAACTGTTTTTT.

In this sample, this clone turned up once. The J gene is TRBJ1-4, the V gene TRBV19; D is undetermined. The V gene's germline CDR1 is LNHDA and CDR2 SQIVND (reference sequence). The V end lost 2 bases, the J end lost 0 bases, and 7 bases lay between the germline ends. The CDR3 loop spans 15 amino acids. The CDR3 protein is CASSIRPATNEKLFF. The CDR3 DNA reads TGTGCCAGTAGTATACGTCCTGCAACTAATGAAAAACTGTTTTTT. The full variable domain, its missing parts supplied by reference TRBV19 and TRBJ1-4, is DGGITQSPKYLFRKEGQNVTLSCEQNLNHDAMYWYRQDPGQGLRLIYYSQIVNDFQKGDIAEGYSVSREKKESFPLTVTSAQKNPTAFYLCASSIRPATNEKLFFGSGTQLSVL.